This T cell receptor beta chain derives from a study of T cells in Graves' hyperthyroidism and ophthalmopathy. Germline V CDR1 and CDR2: MDHEN, SYDVKM. V lost 7 bases and J 4 bases, leaving 12 bases between the germline ends. The CDR3 runs to 13 residues. The diagnostic basis comprised clinical symptoms, serum thyroxine and TRAb, thyroid ultrasound and orbital computed tomography. In this sample, this clonotype turned up many times. Amplification targeted TCR beta CDR3 regions from RNA transcripts. RT-PCR in the first round (using the HTBI primer set) targeted the TCR CDR3. TCRdb analysed the multiplex PCR reads with MiXCR anew, one entry per CDR3 protein. The sample consists of 400,000 or so distinct CDR3 sequences, about an eighth of them appearing once.

This sequence was found in a man aged 50 or older with Graves' ophthalmopathy. The sequenced material came from blood. The chain combines TRBV28 with TRBJ2-3, with no clear D. CDR3 nucleotide sequence: TGTGCCAGCACTGATGGGCCGTCAGATACGCAGTATTTT. It translates to CASTDGPSDTQYF. The whole variable domain, remainder taken from reference TRBV28 and TRBJ2-3, is DVKVTQSSRYLVKRTGEKVFLECVQDMDHENMFWYRQDPGLGLRLIYFSYDVKMKEKGDIPEGYSVSREKKERFSLILESASTNQTSMYLCASTDGPSDTQYFGPGTRLTVL.